This TCR beta chain was sequenced for a study of Ad26.COV2.S vaccination and SARS-CoV-2 variants. Overall study context: Doses of Ad26.COV2.S were injected into muscle once or twice, 56 days apart. Study results and caveats: Responses of T cells in total may have been underestimated by the TCR breadth and depth analyses. Greater spike-specific TCR breadth was seen in vaccine recipients than in placebo recipients. Following vaccination, spike-specific CD8+ and CD4+ T cell responses reportedly exhibited substantial breadth.

The V gene lost 5 bases and the J gene lost 6 bases, with 11 bases spanning the gap. There are 12 residues in the CDR3. CDR1 is SEHNR and CDR2 is FQNEAQ in the germline V gene (reference sequence). Profiling relied on immunoSEQ multiplex PCR, and the TCRdb table lists in-frame clones only, not all of them. The sample records around 500,000 clones, roughly nine tenths being singletons. Treatment given: roughly 20 received Ad26.COV2.S at low or high dose, single or two shots; 5 received placebo; per-sample allocation not given. Material that was analyzed had been drawn on day 63 after the first vaccine or placebo injection. Turning to this clone: Antigen: not known.

The source is a person aged 18-65 years who received the Ad26.COV2.S COVID-19 vaccine or a placebo. Sequenced material: peripheral blood, taken in a trial of Ad26.COV2.S vaccine versus placebo. The chain has TRBV7-9 and TRBJ2-7; unclear D gene. CDR3 nucleotides: TGTGCCAGCAGCCCCCTAGTAGGCGAGCAGTACTTC. Amino acid sequence: CASSPLVGEQYF.